Each of the 26 T cell receptor beta chains below was sequenced from the same sample in a study of blood T cell repertoires in COVID-19. Data came from immunoSEQ multiplex PCR; TCRdb stores just in-frame clones and leaves some out. In the table there are about 130,000 clones, roughly 82% of which are singletons. Sequencing input: peripheral blood. These receptors came from a human donor in a cohort sampled during active COVID-19.

The chain uses TRBV2 and TRBJ1-2; possible D gene TRBD1, 5 bases. Germline V gene sequence: CDR1 SNHLY, CDR2 FYNNEI. There are 15 residues in the CDR3. V lost 5 bases to trimming and J lost 6 bases, with 19 bases between them. CDR3 protein: CASSPQSGGGHGYTF. CDR3 coding DNA: TGTGCCAGCAGTCCACAGTCGGGGGGAGGGCATGGCTACACCTTC.

This sequence joins TRBV7-8 and TRBJ2-1, with D possibly TRBD2 on 6 matching bases. Germline CDR1 SGHVS, CDR2 FQNEAQ. Trimming took 4 bases from V and 5 from J, leaving 12 bases between them. The CDR3 loop spans 14 amino acids. For the CDR3, the DNA is TGTGCCAGCAGCTCCGGGACTTGGAACAATGAGCAGTTCTTC. It translates to CASSSGTWNNEQFF.

The chain has TRBV9 and TRBJ2-3; 7 bases line up with TRBD1. Trimming removed 0 bases from V and 10 bases from J; junction bases left unmatched: 14. Germline V gene data show CDR1 as SGDLS and CDR2 as YYNGEE. The CDR3 runs to 16 residues. This CDR3 is CASSVGGTVTSGAQYF. The CDR3 region has the DNA TGTGCCAGCAGCGTAGGGGGGACAGTGACATCAGGCGCGCAGTATTTT.

This chain connects TRBV3-1 (or the pseudogene TRBV3-2) to TRBJ1-1; 9 nucleotides line up with TRBD1. CDR3 length: 13 amino acids. Germline lookup yields CDR1 LGHDT and CDR2 YNNKEL (reference sequence). V was pared by 4 bases and J by 11 bases, with 8 bases of the junction left unmatched. The CDR3 nucleotides read TGTGCCAGCAGCCCAGGGACAGGGAGGTCGGCTTTCTTT. It translates to CASSPGTGRSAFF.

V usage is TRBV29-1 and J usage is TRBJ2-5; TRBD2 aligns across 7 bases. This CDR3 region has 15 residues. V was pared by 6 bases and J by 1 base, with 11 bases of the junction left unmatched. CDR1 is SQVTM, CDR2 ANQGSEA, per germline. CDR3 in DNA: TGCAGCGTCACTCGCCCCTCTAGCGGCCAAGAGACCCAGTACTTC. Its protein is CSVTRPSSGQETQYF.

The V and J genes are TRBV18 and TRBJ2-5; 11 positions match TRBD2. The germline V gene has CDR1 KGHSH and CDR2 LQKENI. V was clipped by 0 bases and J by 5 bases; unmatched bases: 5. The CDR3 runs 16 residues. The CDR3 DNA follows: TGTGCCAGCTCACCACCGGGACTAGCGGTCCAGGAGACCCAGTACTTC. Protein: CASSPPGLAVQETQYF.

The chain joins TRBV6-5 to TRBJ2-2, with 12 bases matching TRBD1. J lost 5 bases, V lost 6 bases, and 4 bases had no gene match. The V gene's germline CDR1 is MNHEY and CDR2 SVGAGI. The CDR3 length is 15 residues. CDR3: CASSWDRGQTGELFF. DNA for the CDR3: TGTGCCAGCAGCTGGGACAGGGGGCAGACCGGGGAGCTGTTTTTT.

This chain uses TRBV10-3 with TRBJ1-1; 12 bases line up with TRBD1. After removal of 2 bases from V and 7 bases from J, the junction contained 5 bases not matched to a gene. Germline CDR1 and CDR2: ENHRY and SYGVKD. This CDR3 spans 15 amino acids. The CDR3 bases are TGTGCCATCAGTGAGAGGGGACAGGGGGCTGTTGAAGCTTTCTTT. Translation gives CAISERGQGAVEAFF.

The chain recombines TRBV27 with TRBJ2-2; 7 nucleotides match TRBD2. CDR1 is MNHEY and CDR2 is SMNVEV in the germline V gene (reference sequence). CDR3 length equals 15 residues. With 9 bases clipped from V and 6 bases from J, the junction kept 13 bases outside the gene matches. The CDR3 protein is CASFREGRPAGELFF. The DNA for the CDR3 is TGTGCCAGTTTCAGGGAGGGCAGGCCGGCCGGGGAGCTGTTTTTT.

The count of this clone is one. This chain connects TRBV29-1 to TRBJ2-5, with 7 nucleotides matching TRBD2. The CDR3 is made up of 12 amino acids. Trimming at V came to 7 bases and at J to 3 bases, leaving 5 bases not matched to a gene. From germline, CDR1 is SQVTM and CDR2 ANQGSEA. CDR3 in DNA: TGCAGCGGGCGGGACTATAAAGAGACCCAGTACTTC. It encodes CSGRDYKETQYF. Based on the CDR3 plus reference TRBV29-1 and TRBJ2-5, the full variable domain is SAVISQKPSRDICQRGTSLTIQCQVDSQVTMMFWYRQQPGQSLTLIATANQGSEATYESGFVIDKFPISRPNLTFSTLTVSNMSPEDSSIYLCSGRDYKETQYFGPGTRLLVL.

With regard to this clone: Other DNA sequences within the sample encode an identical CDR3. The rearrangement uses TRBV9 and TRBJ2-5; 7 nucleotides line up with TRBD1. CDR1 and CDR2 from the germline V gene are SGDLS and YYNGEE. J lost 2 bases, V lost 1 base, and 2 bases had no gene match. This CDR3 contains 14 residues. The CDR3 bases are TGTGCCAGCAGCGTAACAGGGGTGCAAGAGACCCAGTACTTC. Translated, it gives CASSVTGVQETQYF.

The chain is built from TRBV19 and TRBJ2-5, with 16 bases lining up with TRBD2. Germline-derived CDR1 and CDR2 are LNHDA and SQIVND (reference sequence). CDR3 length equals 20 residues. V was clipped by 0 bases and J by 5 bases; unmatched bases: 12. The CDR3 DNA reads as TGTGCCAGTAGTATAGATCTATTCGGGACTAGCGGGAGGGTGAGTGAGACCCAGTACTTC. It codes for CASSIDLFGTSGRVSETQYF.

The chain is built from TRBV6-5 and TRBJ1-1; 7 bases are a match to TRBD1. This CDR3 has 13 amino acids. CDR1 is MNHEY, CDR2 SVGAGI, per germline. V shed 6 bases and J 4 bases; nucleotides not matched to a gene: 5. CDR3 in DNA: TGTGCCAGCAGCAGACAGGGAGGCACTGAAGCTTTCTTT. As protein: CASSRQGGTEAFF.

This clone appeared a single time. V usage is TRBV15 and J usage is TRBJ2-7; perhaps TRBD1 as D (6 bases). There are 15 residues in the CDR3. Trimming stripped 3 bases from V and 5 bases from J, with 17 bases between. Per germline, CDR1 LNHNV and CDR2 YYDKDF (reference sequence). DNA of the CDR3: TGTGCCACCAGCAGGCAACGAGGGGGTAGGGACGAGCAGTACTTC. It yields the protein CATSRQRGGRDEQYF.

This clone has only one observation. The chain joins TRBV7-9 to TRBJ2-1; 8 bases line up with TRBD2. Trimming took 2 bases from V and 2 from J; bases not matched to a gene: 11. The CDR3 has 18 residues. Germline V gives CDR1 SEHNR, CDR2 FQNEAQ (reference sequence). In DNA form, the CDR3 reads TGTGCCAGCAGCTTATTCCCCGGCGGGAGGACTGCCTACAATGAGCAGTTCTTC. This sequence encodes CASSLFPGGRTAYNEQFF.

The J gene is TRBJ1-5, the V gene TRBV19; a weak D match, TRBD1 (6 bases). The V and J ends lost 6 bases and 7 bases respectively, with 16 bases between them. CDR1 is LNHDA, CDR2 SQIVND, per germline (reference sequence). The CDR3 is 14 residues long. CDR3 protein: CASSLQGLGQPQHF. The CDR3, as DNA: TGTGCCAGTAGCCTACAGGGTTTGGGGCAGCCCCAGCATTTT.

The chain links TRBV2 to TRBJ1-5, with no clear D. The CDR3 covers 11 residues. V shed 5 bases and J shed 11 bases, with 10 bases lying between them. CDR1 is SNHLY, CDR2 FYNNEI, per germline. The CDR3 sequence: CASSSFEAQHF. The CDR3 coding sequence is TGTGCCAGCAGTTCGTTCGAGGCCCAGCATTTT.

The chain is built from TRBV10-2 and TRBJ1-6; unclear D gene. The V end was cut by 2 bases, the J end by 7 bases, with 9 bases between. Per germline, CDR1 WSHSY and CDR2 SAAADI. The CDR3 spans 14 residues. The CDR3 DNA is TGCGCCAGCAGTGAGATCCCAATCAATTCACCCCTCCACTTT. Its protein product is CASSEIPINSPLHF.

The DNA of the CDR3 is TGTGCCAGCAGTTTATCCTCAGGGAACCATGGCTACACCTTC. Translated, it gives CASSLSSGNHGYTF. The chain joins TRBV27 to TRBJ1-2, with a tentative D call TRBD1 (5 bases). The CDR3 spans 14 residues. The V gene's germline CDR1 is MNHEY and CDR2 SMNVEV (reference sequence). V was trimmed by 0 bases and J by 6 bases, leaving 11 bases between them.

The rearrangement uses TRBV9 and TRBJ2-1; the match to TRBD2 covers 8 bases. There are 16 residues in the CDR3. Trimming at V came to 4 bases and at J to 8 bases, leaving 14 bases not matched to a gene. CDR1 and CDR2 (germline): SGDLS, YYNGEE. The CDR3 DNA sequence: TGTGCCAGCAGCACCCCCCTAACGGGAGGGTGGCATGAGCAGTTCTTC. Protein sequence: CASSTPLTGGWHEQFF.

V and J are TRBV7-8 and TRBJ1-2; D gene uncertain. V gave up 5 bases and J gave up 8 bases, with 18 bases separating them. Germline CDR1 SGHVS, CDR2 FQNEAQ. This CDR3 region has 14 residues. The CDR3 sequence is CASSMLSTGGGYTF. The CDR3 DNA follows: TGTGCCAGCAGCATGCTTAGTACTGGCGGGGGCTACACCTTC.

This chain uses TRBV27 with TRBJ2-7; 9 bases line up with TRBD2. After removal of 5 bases from V and 5 bases from J, the junction contained 7 bases not matched to a gene. This CDR3 is 14 amino acids long. Germline CDR1 MNHEY, CDR2 SMNVEV (reference sequence). The CDR3 spells CASSKGLAAHEQYF. The CDR3 coding sequence is TGTGCCAGCAGTAAGGGACTAGCCGCCCACGAGCAGTACTTC.

The table lists this clone with a few counts. V usage is TRBV14 and J usage is TRBJ1-4; 7 bases fit TRBD1. The length of the CDR3 is 15 residues. Looked up from germline, CDR1 is SGHDN and CDR2 is FVKESK. Unmatched junction bases numbered 8, after V lost 7 bases and J lost 3 bases. For the CDR3, the DNA is TGTGCCAGCACCTCCAACAGGGGACCTAATGAAAAACTGTTTTTT. It codes for CASTSNRGPNEKLFF.

The V call is TRBV6-2 or TRBV6-3, the J call TRBJ2-7, with 8 bases aligning to TRBD2. V gave up 2 bases and J gave up 3 bases; unmatched junction bases: 6. The CDR3 length is 15 residues. Looked up from germline, CDR1 is MNHEY and CDR2 is SVGEGT. CDR3 sequence (DNA): TGTGCCAGCAGTTACACAGCGGGAGCCTACTACGAGCAGTACTTC. As protein: CASSYTAGAYYEQYF.

V usage is TRBV30 and J usage is TRBJ1-1, with D unclear. The ends were cut back, 1 base at V and 1 base at J, with 13 bases in the middle. CDR3 length equals 15 residues. Germline loops: CDR1 GTSNPN, CDR2 SVGIG (reference sequence). The CDR3, as DNA: TGTGCCTGGAGTGGCGGGCCCTCCTCGAACACTGAAGCTTTCTTT. As protein: CAWSGGPSSNTEAFF.

This chain uses TRBV6-5 with TRBJ2-5, with 7 bases fitting TRBD1. The V and J ends lost 2 bases and 5 bases, in that order; junction bases with no gene match: 8. This CDR3 is built from 15 residues. In germline, CDR1 is MNHEY, CDR2 SVGAGI. The CDR3 bases are TGTGCCAGCAGTTACAGGGGGCCTAGGGGGGAGACCCAGTACTTC. Protein: CASSYRGPRGETQYF.